This TCR beta chain was recorded in a study of cytotoxic CD8 clonotypes in ibrutinib-treated CLL. Generated by immunoSEQ multiplex PCR, the TCRdb table keeps only in-frame clones and is missing some. The sample consists of 75,000 to 80,000 clones, 83% of them appearing once. The CDR3 extends over 16 amino acids. V is TRBV21-1 and J is TRBJ1-4; the D call in the table, TRBD1, was not verified against the DNA. TRBV21-1 counts as a pseudogene. Here the sequenced sample was PBMCs, taken after 24 months of ibrutinib treatment. The receptor was isolated from a human donor with chronic lymphocytic leukemia. Here the CDR3 DNA reads TGTGCCAGCAGCAAAGGCGGACAGGGGGGCAATGAAAAACTGTTTTTT. Translating it yields CASSKGGQGGNEKLFF.